The 9 T cell receptor beta chains presented below share a single source sample, sequenced in a study of cytomegalovirus exposure and HLA in healthy donors. Use of 60 Vbeta and 13 Jbeta primers characterized the PCR. The protocol was immunoSEQ multiplex PCR, while the TCRdb copy is restricted to in-frame clones and leaves out a portion. The sample has 250,000 to 350,000 clones, approximately 80% seen once. The sequenced sample was PBMCs. The receptors come from a girl aged 2 to 10 in good health and CMV-seronegative.

This chain connects TRBV28 to TRBJ1-1; 9 positions agree with TRBD1. The CDR3 is made up of 13 amino acids. CDR1 is MDHEN, CDR2 SYDVKM, per germline. V trimming: 6 bases; J trimming: 6 bases; junction bases outside the gene matches: 5. The CDR3, as DNA: TGTGCCAGCAGCCCGGGACAGGGCCCTGAAGCTTTCTTT. Translating it yields CASSPGQGPEAFF.

This clone was recorded only once. The rearrangement uses TRBV12-5 and TRBJ2-1; 10 bases are a match to TRBD2. CDR3 length: 15 residues. CDR1 is LGHNT, CDR2 FRNRAP, per germline. After removal of 7 bases from V and 8 bases from J, the junction contained 11 bases not matched to a gene. CDR3: CASERSGGAVYEQFF. CDR3 in DNA: TGTGCTAGTGAGAGAAGCGGGGGGGCGGTCTATGAGCAGTTCTTC.

The chain is built from TRBV5-6 and TRBJ2-5; D possibly corresponds to TRBD1 (6 bases). The end of the DNA aligns better with TRBJ2-7, so the J call may be wrong. Germline V lookup: CDR1 SGHDT, CDR2 YYEEEE. The CDR3 runs to 19 residues. CDR3 region: CASSPTSPEQGWQYYEQYF. The CDR3 DNA follows: TGTGCCAGCAGCCCAACAAGCCCCGAACAGGGATGGCAATACTACGAGCAGTACTTC.

The chain joins TRBV5-1 to TRBJ1-1; a weak D match, TRBD1 (6 bases). V dropped 0 bases and J dropped 3 bases, with 12 bases sitting between them. CDR3 length: 15 residues. Germline values: CDR1 SGHRS, CDR2 YFSETQ. The CDR3 here is CASSLETGLDTEAFF. DNA for the CDR3: TGCGCCAGCAGCTTGGAAACAGGGTTGGACACTGAAGCTTTCTTT.

The chain joins TRBV7-7 to TRBJ2-5; D gene uncertain. The germline gives CDR1 SSHAT, CDR2 FNYEAQ (reference sequence). The ends were cut back, 5 bases at V and 2 bases at J, with 9 bases in the middle. This CDR3 is 13 amino acids long. CDR3: CASSRSPQETQYF. In DNA form, the CDR3 reads TGTGCCAGCAGCCGTAGCCCGCAAGAGACCCAGTACTTC.

The chain carries TRBV28 and TRBJ1-1; TRBD1 is a possible D gene (6 bases). CDR3 length: 15 residues. Germline-derived CDR1 and CDR2 are MDHEN and SYDVKM. The V end was cut by 3 bases, the J end by 0 bases, with 11 bases between. CDR3 sequence (DNA): TGTGCCAGCAGTTTTGCGGCAGGGGTGAACACTGAAGCTTTCTTT. Protein: CASSFAAGVNTEAFF.

The chain recombines TRBV7-8 with TRBJ1-6; 10 bases align to TRBD1. CDR1 SGHVS and CDR2 FQNEAQ come from the germline V gene. This CDR3 spans 19 amino acids. Losses at the gene ends were 1 base for V and 4 bases for J; bases not matched to a gene: 10. CDR3 amino acids: CASSLVDRGQLGYNSPLHF. CDR3 DNA: TGTGCCAGCAGCTTAGTTGACAGGGGGCAATTAGGATATAATTCACCCCTCCACTTT.

This clone has more than one count but fewer than ten. V is TRBV2 and J is TRBJ1-1; TRBD1 might be the D (5 bases). With 7 bases removed from V and 2 bases from J, the gap between germline ends came to 14 bases. The CDR3 contains 14 residues. The V gene's germline CDR1 is SNHLY and CDR2 FYNNEI. The CDR3 here is CASTLRRDNTEAFF. DNA of the CDR3: TGTGCCAGCACCTTAAGGAGGGACAACACTGAAGCTTTCTTT.

The chain links TRBV7-8 to TRBJ2-2, with 14 bases identical to TRBD2. CDR1 SGHVS and CDR2 FQNEAQ come from the germline V gene. The V gene end was trimmed by 5 bases and the J gene end by 5 bases; junction bases not matched to a gene: 10. The CDR3 has 18 amino acids. CDR3 residues: CASSTRTSGRLWTGELFF. The CDR3 bases are TGTGCCAGCAGCACACGGACTAGCGGGAGGTTATGGACCGGGGAGCTGTTTTTT. The entire variable domain, with the rest obtained from reference TRBV7-8 and TRBJ2-2, is as follows: GAGVSQSPRYKVAKRGQDVALRCDPISGHVSLFWYQQALGQGPEFLTYFQNEAQLDKSGLPSDRFFAERPEGSVSTLKIQRTQQEDSAVYLCASSTRTSGRLWTGELFFGEGSRLTVL.